This TCR beta chain was identified in a study of PD-1 blockade in classical Hodgkin lymphoma. Study information: Each patient was given nivolumab 3 mg/kg through a vein every 2 weeks.

General observations from the study: Newly diagnosed patients were said to have less baseline TCR diversity than healthy donors did. Unlike CD8+ TCR diversity, which did not rise significantly by C4D1, CD4+ TCR diversity did. Complete responders possessed baseline diversity comparable to newly diagnosed patients.

With regard to this clone: Its antigen is not known.

Repertoires were generated with immunoSEQ multiplex PCR, while TCRdb's copy carries only in-frame clones and drops some. Of around 40,000 clones detected, 75% to 85% appear once; the ten largest clones hold roughly 11%. The length of the CDR3 is 15 residues. V trimming: 4 bases; J trimming: 0 bases; junction bases outside the gene matches: 5. Germline V gene lookup returns CDR1 SNHLY and CDR2 FYNNEI. All trial patients relapsed after autologous stem cell transplantation. The rearrangement joins TRBV2 to TRBJ2-7, with 8 bases aligning to TRBD1. This TCR derives from a human donor with classical Hodgkin lymphoma. The material was peripheral blood mononuclear cells (PBMCs), obtained at baseline. The CDR3 DNA sequence: TGTGCCAGCAGTGCGGACAGGGTCAACTCCTACGAGCAGTACTTC. Translation gives CASSADRVNSYEQYF.